This T cell receptor (beta chain) was captured by sequencing in a study of beta chain features in type 1 diabetes. Of the isolated RNA, all was reverse transcribed, and so the sequenced material was expressed TCRB transcripts. The assay was immunoSEQ multiplex PCR, and TCRdb's table has in-frame clones only and misses some. The data contain roughly 730,000 clones, 10% to 15% of them singletons. Only one heparinised blood draw was taken per donor, and its volume averaged about 120 mL. In all sorted populations, purity surpassed 95%. Concerning this clone: The antigen is undetermined. The same CDR3 is also encoded by other DNA sequences in this sample.

General observations from the study: TCRB CDR3s from Type 1 diabetes patients were moderately but significantly shorter in all four CD4+ subsets.

This TCR derives from a man between 18 and 29 years old with type 1 diabetes. The sequencing input was naive CD4+ T cells from blood.

This chain's CDR3 is CASSPSYEQYF. The DNA of the CDR3 is TGTGCCAGCAGCCCCTCCTACGAGCAGTACTTC. The chain is built from TRBV11-2 and TRBJ2-7; D gene ambiguous. This CDR3 is built from 11 residues. V lost 5 bases and J 0 bases, leaving 2 bases between the germline ends. In germline, CDR1 is SGHAT, CDR2 FQNNGV.